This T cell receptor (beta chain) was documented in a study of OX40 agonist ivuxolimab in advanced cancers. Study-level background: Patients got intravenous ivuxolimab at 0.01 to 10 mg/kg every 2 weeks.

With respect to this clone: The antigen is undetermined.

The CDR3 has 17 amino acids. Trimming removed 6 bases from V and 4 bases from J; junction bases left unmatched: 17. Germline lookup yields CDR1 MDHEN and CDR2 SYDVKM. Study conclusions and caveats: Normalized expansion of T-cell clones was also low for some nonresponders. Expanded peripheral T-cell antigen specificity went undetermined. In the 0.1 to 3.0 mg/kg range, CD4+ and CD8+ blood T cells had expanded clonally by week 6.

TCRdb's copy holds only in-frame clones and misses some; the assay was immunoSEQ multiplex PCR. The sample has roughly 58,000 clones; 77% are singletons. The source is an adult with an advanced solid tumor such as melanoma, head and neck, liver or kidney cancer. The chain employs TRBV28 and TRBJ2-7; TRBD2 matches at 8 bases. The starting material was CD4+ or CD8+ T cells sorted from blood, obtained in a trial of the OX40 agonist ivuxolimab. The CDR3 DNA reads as TGTGCCAGCAGCCCGTATAATGCGGCGGGAGGAAGGTACGAGCAGTACTTC. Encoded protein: CASSPYNAAGGRYEQYF. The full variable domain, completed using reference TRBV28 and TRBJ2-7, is DVKVTQSSRYLVKRTGEKVFLECVQDMDHENMFWYRQDPGLGLRLIYFSYDVKMKEKGDIPEGYSVSREKKERFSLILESASTNQTSMYLCASSPYNAAGGRYEQYFGPGTRLTVT.